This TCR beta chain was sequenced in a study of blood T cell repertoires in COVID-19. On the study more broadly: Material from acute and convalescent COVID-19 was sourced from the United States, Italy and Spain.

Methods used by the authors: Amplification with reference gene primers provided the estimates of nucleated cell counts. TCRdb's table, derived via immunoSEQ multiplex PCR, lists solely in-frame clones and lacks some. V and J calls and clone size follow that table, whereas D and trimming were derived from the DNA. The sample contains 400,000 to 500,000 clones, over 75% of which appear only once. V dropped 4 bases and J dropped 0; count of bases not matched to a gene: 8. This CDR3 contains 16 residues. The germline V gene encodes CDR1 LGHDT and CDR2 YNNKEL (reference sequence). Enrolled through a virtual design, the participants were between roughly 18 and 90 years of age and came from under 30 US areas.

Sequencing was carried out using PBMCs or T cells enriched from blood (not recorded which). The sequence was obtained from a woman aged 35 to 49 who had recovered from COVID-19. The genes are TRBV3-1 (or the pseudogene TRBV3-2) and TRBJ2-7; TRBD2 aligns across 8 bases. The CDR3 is CASSRAWREDSYEQYF. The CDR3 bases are TGTGCCAGCAGCCGGGCATGGCGGGAGGACTCCTACGAGCAGTACTTC.